This TCR beta chain was retrieved from a study of blood T cell repertoires in COVID-19. The CDR3 has 16 residues. The ends lost 3 bases at V and 4 bases at J; junction bases unmatched: 11. CDR1 SGHRS and CDR2 YFSETQ come from the germline V gene. The assay was immunoSEQ multiplex PCR, and TCRdb's table has in-frame clones only and misses some. The profile shows about 210,000 clones, around four fifths of them singletons. The TCR comes from a woman aged 45 to 65 with acute or convalescent COVID-19. The chain joins TRBV5-1 to TRBJ2-5, with 8 bases fitting TRBD2. Sequencing was carried out using peripheral blood. Written as DNA, the CDR3 is TGCGCCAGCAGCTCTGCGAGAGCGGGAGTAGTAGAGACCCAGTACTTC. Residues: CASSSARAGVVETQYF. Combining the CDR3 with reference TRBV5-1 and TRBJ2-5 gives the whole variable domain KAGVTQTPRYLIKTRGQQVTLSCSPISGHRSVSWYQQTPGQGLQFLFEYFSETQRNKGNFPGRFSGRQFSNSRSEMNVSTLELGDSALYLCASSSARAGVVETQYFGPGTRLLVL.